The present T cell receptor (beta chain) was sequenced within a study of control samples from healthy donors and cancer patients. Sequencing used immunoSEQ multiplex PCR; TCRdb keeps in-frame clones, though not all of them. Here the sample spans around 170,000 clones, about 90% being singletons. The CDR3 runs to 13 residues. Germline V CDR1 and CDR2: MDHEN, SYDVKM. Trimming pared 3 bases from V and 10 bases from J, leaving 12 bases between. This TCR came from a woman aged 50 to 60 in good health. Sequencing was done on a sample of blood. The chain has TRBV28 and TRBJ1-4; a weak D match, TRBD1 (5 bases). The chain's CDR3 is CASSLGVWGKLFF. The CDR3 region has the DNA TGTGCCAGCAGTTTGGGGGTCTGGGGAAAACTGTTTTTT.